This T cell receptor beta chain was captured in a study of CD8+ T cells in alopecia areata. Whole-study context: Female roughly 6-10-week-old C3H/HeJ recipients received skin from 6-12-month-old C3H/HeJ graft donors with spontaneous alopecia.

As concerns this clone: Its antigen remains unidentified. Mouse germline and gene names are used. The read terminates 4 residues before the CDR3 end, so the remaining end is supplied by the germline J gene.

Findings and caveats of the study: Lesional scalp displayed greater clonality than normal scalp, most notably in alopecia totalis/universalis.

As the sequencing template, cDNA was produced by extracting RNA and reverse transcribing it. Libraries were prepared by immunoSEQ multiplex PCR; TCRdb keeps only in-frame clonotypes and omits some of them. The profile covers 290,000 or so clones, none occurring a single time. The CDR3 is 15 amino acids. Germline-derived CDR1 and CDR2 are LGHNA and YNLKQL (reference sequence). V shed 3 bases, J shed 1 base, and the junction held 4 bases outside the gene matches. Markers including CD4, CD8alpha, NKG2D and NKG2ACE guided sorting of pooled cutaneous lymph node cells. The sequencing input was CD4+ T cells sorted from a lymph node. The receptor was derived from a C3H/HeJ mouse with alopecia areata. Mouse strain MHC haplotype: H2-k. The V call is TRBV5, the J call TRBJ2-7, with TRBD1 matching over 9 bases. CDR3 amino acids: CASSHHDRGSYEQYF. The sequenced CDR3 bases are TGTGCCAGCAGCCACCACGACAGGGGGTCCTAT.